This T cell receptor beta chain was documented in a study of human T cells and chemical hapten exposure. The V end lost 2 bases, the J end lost 4 bases, and 6 bases lay between the germline ends. Germline values: CDR1 KGHSH, CDR2 LQKENI. This CDR3 is 13 amino acids long. Time point defined: pre-sensitization, week 0. Sample treatment: therapeutic diphenylcyclopropenone sensitization with weekly scalp DPC. Via MiXCR, TCRdb re-called the RACE reads, giving one row per CDR3 protein. Counted here are tens of thousands of distinct CDR3 sequences, 9.9% occurring once; the ten biggest clones make up around 9.6%.

This receptor was taken from a man between 35 and 55 years old with alopecia areata. Some clones in this sample may be carry-over from other donors' samples. The chain links TRBV18 to TRBJ2-1; D remains unclear. Sequences were derived from whole blood, sampled in connection with sensitization to the hapten diphenylcyclopropenone (DPC). This CDR3 is CASSPSIYNEQFF. CDR3 nucleotides: TGTGCCAGCTCACCATCTATATACAATGAGCAGTTCTTC.